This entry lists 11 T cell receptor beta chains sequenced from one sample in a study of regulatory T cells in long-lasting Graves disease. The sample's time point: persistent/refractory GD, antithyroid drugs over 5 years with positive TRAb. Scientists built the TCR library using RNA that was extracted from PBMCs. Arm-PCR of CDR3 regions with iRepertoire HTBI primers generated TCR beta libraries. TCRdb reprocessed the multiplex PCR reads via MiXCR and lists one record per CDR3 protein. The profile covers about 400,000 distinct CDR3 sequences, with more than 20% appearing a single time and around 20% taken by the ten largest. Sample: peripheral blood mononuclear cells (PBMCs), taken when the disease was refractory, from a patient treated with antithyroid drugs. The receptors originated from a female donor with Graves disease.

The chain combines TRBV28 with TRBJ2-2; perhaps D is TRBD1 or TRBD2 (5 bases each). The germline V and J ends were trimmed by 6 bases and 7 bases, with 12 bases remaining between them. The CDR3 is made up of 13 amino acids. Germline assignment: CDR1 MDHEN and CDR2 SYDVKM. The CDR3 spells CASSSGRIGELFF. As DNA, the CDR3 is TGTGCCAGCAGCTCGGGACGGATCGGGGAGCTGTTTTTT.

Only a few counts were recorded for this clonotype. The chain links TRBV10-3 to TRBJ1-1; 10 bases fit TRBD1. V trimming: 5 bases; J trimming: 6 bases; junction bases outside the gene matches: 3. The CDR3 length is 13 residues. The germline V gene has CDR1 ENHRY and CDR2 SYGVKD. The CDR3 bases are TGTGCCATCAGTCGGACAGGGGGACCTGAAGCTTTCTTT. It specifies CAISRTGGPEAFF.

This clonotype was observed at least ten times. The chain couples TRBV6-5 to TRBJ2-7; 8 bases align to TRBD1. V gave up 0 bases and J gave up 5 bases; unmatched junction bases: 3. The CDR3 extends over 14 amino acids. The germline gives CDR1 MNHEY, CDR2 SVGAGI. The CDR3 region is CASSYSDRANEQYF. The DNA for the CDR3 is TGTGCCAGCAGTTACTCGGACAGGGCCAACGAGCAGTACTTC.

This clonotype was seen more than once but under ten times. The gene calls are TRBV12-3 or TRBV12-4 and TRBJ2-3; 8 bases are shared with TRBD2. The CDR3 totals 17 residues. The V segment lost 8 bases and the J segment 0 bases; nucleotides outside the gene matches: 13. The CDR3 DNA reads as TGTGCCAGCGGCTCGGGCACTAGCGGCCTTAGCACAGATACGCAGTATTTT. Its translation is CASGSGTSGLSTDTQYF.

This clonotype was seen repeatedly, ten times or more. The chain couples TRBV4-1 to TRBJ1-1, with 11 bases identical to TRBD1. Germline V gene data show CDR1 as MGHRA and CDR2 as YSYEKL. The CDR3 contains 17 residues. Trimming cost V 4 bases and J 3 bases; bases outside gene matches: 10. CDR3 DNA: TGCGCCAGCAGCCTTTTCGGGACAGGGGGTTATGACACTGAAGCTTTCTTT. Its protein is CASSLFGTGGYDTEAFF.

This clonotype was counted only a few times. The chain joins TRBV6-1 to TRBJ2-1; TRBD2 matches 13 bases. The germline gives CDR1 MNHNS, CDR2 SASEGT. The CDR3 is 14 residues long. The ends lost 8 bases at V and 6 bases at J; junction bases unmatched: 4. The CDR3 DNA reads TGTGCCAGCTTTCGGACTAGCGGGAGCAATGAGCAGTTCTTC. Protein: CASFRTSGSNEQFF.

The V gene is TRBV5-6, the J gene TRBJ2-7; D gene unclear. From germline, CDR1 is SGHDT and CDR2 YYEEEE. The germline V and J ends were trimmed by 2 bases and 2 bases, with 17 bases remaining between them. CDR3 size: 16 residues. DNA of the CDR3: TGTGCCAGCAGCTTCTTCACGGTTGGGGATGCCTACGAGCAGTACTTC. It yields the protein CASSFFTVGDAYEQYF.

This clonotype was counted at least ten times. The CDR3 sequence is CASSPLGQVPTGELFF. The CDR3 coding sequence is TGTGCCAGCAGCCCATTAGGACAGGTTCCCACCGGGGAGCTGTTTTTT. The chain recombines TRBV7-2 with TRBJ2-2; 7 bases line up with TRBD1. With V trimmed by 5 bases and J by 4 bases, 10 bases remained unmatched. The CDR3 consists of 16 residues. CDR1 is SGHTA and CDR2 is FQGNSA in the germline V gene.

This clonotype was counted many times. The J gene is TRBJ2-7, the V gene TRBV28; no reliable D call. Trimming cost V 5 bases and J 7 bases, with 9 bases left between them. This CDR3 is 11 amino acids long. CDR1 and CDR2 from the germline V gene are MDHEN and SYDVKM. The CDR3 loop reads CASSLLREQYF. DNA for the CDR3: TGTGCCAGCAGTCTCCTCCGGGAGCAGTACTTC.

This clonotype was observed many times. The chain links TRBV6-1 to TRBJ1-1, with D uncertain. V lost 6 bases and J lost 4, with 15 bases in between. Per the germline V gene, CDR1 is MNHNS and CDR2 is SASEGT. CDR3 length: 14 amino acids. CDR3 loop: CASRTAGEATEAFF. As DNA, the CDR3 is TGTGCCAGCAGGACCGCAGGAGAGGCCACTGAAGCTTTCTTT.

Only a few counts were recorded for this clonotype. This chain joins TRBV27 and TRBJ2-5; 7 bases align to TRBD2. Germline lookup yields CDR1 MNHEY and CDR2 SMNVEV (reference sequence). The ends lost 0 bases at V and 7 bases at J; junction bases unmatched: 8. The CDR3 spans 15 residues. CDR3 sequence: CASSLSKGGGGTQYF. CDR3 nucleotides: TGTGCCAGCAGTTTATCGAAAGGTGGGGGGGGGACCCAGTACTTC.